A single count supports the clone carrying this TCR beta chain. This sample was taken from a study of cytomegalovirus exposure and HLA in healthy donors. Measured with immunoSEQ multiplex PCR; TCRdb has only the in-frame clones, and not every one. Among a few hundred thousand clones listed, just over 85% were seen once. Deletions cut 3 bases from V and 0 bases from J, with 15 bases between. Germline CDR1 and CDR2: ENHRY and SYGVKD. This CDR3 spans 16 amino acids. The chain combines TRBV10-3 with TRBJ2-7; D call uncertain. This TCR derives from a woman aged 18-29 years in good health and CMV-seronegative. The source material was PBMCs. CDR3 nucleotides: TGTGCCATCAGTGAACCGCAGAAACGCAGCTCCTACGAGCAGTACTTC. As protein: CAISEPQKRSSYEQYF.